This T cell receptor beta chain was recorded in a study of T-cell reconstitution after alpha-beta-depleted transplantation in children. The TCRbeta library was prepared with unique molecular identifiers. TCRdb analysed the PCR reads with MiXCR anew, one entry per CDR3 protein. The sample lists a few hundred thousand distinct CDR3 sequences; over 20% were seen once. The CDR3 contains 15 residues. CDR1 SEHNR and CDR2 FQNEAQ come from the germline V gene (reference sequence). The V and J ends lost 5 bases and 10 bases, in that order; junction bases with no gene match: 13. This clonotype was observed a few times.

The receptor's source is a human donor who donated a stem cell graft to a child with acute myeloid leukemia. The specimen comprised PBMCs from the stem cell graft donor, sampled from the stem cell graft. The chain recombines TRBV7-9 with TRBJ2-3; 9 bases match TRBD2. CDR3 sequence reads: CASSNTIQRGDAQYF. The CDR3 region has the DNA TGTGCCAGCAGCAACACGATACAGCGGGGGGATGCGCAGTATTTT. Complete variable domain (other parts from reference TRBV7-9 and TRBJ2-3): DTGVSQNPRHKITKRGQNVTFRCDPISEHNRLYWYRQTLGQGPEFLTYFQNEAQLEKSRLLSDRFSAERPKGSFSTLEIQRTEQGDSAMYLCASSNTIQRGDAQYFGPGTRLTVL.